The next 14 T cell receptor beta chains were all read from a single sample in a study of post-analysis software for immune sequencing data (dated by TCRdb to 2013 to 2016). Results and caveats for the whole study, not just this receptor: Four to six TRBV segments, including TRBV5-6, TRBV5-1 and TRBV20-1, were significantly more frequent in patients than controls.

Which antigens these TCRs recognize remains unknown. The receptor library was made with PCR. The sequencing machine was an Illumina HiSeq 2500. To reduce PCR and sequencing biases, unique molecular identifiers were incorporated into the TCR beta cDNA libraries. The public reads were quality trimmed at Q25 with fastp and then assembled into clones with MiXCR by TCRdb, keeping productive beta chains. Records with the same CDR3 protein are collapsed into one entry carrying the most frequent genes and DNA. Recorded for this sample are roughly 570,000 distinct CDR3 sequences; approximately 31% of them occurred a single time. Approximately 5.4% of the sample lies in the top ten. The source material was blood. The origin of the receptors is a girl between 2 and 17 years old with multiple sclerosis.

The rearrangement joins TRBV11-2 to TRBJ2-7, with 10 bases lining up with TRBD2. The germline gives CDR1 SGHAT, CDR2 FQNNGV. With 4 bases clipped from V and 0 bases from J, the junction kept 6 bases outside the gene matches. There are 16 residues in the CDR3. The CDR3 loop is CASSSVGTSASYEQYF. In DNA, the CDR3 is TGTGCCAGCAGCTCCGTCGGGACTAGCGCCTCCTACGAGCAGTACTTC.

This clonotype was picked up a small number of times. At one boundary the junction diverges from the germline segment, which might be a read error. The chain couples TRBV7-7 to TRBJ2-5; the match to TRBD1 covers 7 bases. Germline CDR1 SSHAT, CDR2 FNYEAQ (reference sequence). The CDR3 is 15 amino acids. The DNA of the CDR3 is TGTGCTAGCAGCCCATCACAGGGGATCGGAGAGACCCAGTACTTC. Translating it yields CASSPSQGIGETQYF.

This clonotype was detected a few times. The rearrangement joins TRBV6-5 to TRBJ1-4; D is unclear. The ends were cut back, 0 bases at V and 1 base at J, with 6 bases in the middle. The CDR3 consists of 15 residues. Germline V gene data show CDR1 as MNHEY and CDR2 as SVGAGI. The CDR3: CASSYSRVTNEKLFF. In DNA form, the CDR3 reads TGTGCCAGCAGTTACTCGAGGGTAACTAATGAAAAACTGTTTTTT.

The V gene is TRBV14, the J gene TRBJ1-4, with no clear D. V lost 2 bases and J 8 bases, leaving 18 bases between the germline ends. Germline V CDR1 and CDR2: SGHDN, FVKESK. This CDR3 contains 16 residues. CDR3: CASSQSVLRVGEKLFF. DNA of the CDR3: TGTGCCAGCAGCCAATCAGTCCTCCGAGTTGGAGAAAAACTGTTTTTT.

This chain links TRBV10-3 with TRBJ2-3; D not certain. The CDR3 runs 14 residues. V was shortened by 4 bases and J by 4 bases, with 12 bases between the two germline ends. The germline gives CDR1 ENHRY, CDR2 SYGVKD. The CDR3 here is CAISGSGLADTQYF. Written as DNA, the CDR3 is TGTGCCATCAGTGGGTCAGGTTTGGCAGATACGCAGTATTTT.

The sample holds a few counts of this clonotype. J is TRBJ2-7 and V is TRBV15; D is possibly TRBD1 (6 bases). The CDR3 spans 17 residues. Germline assignment: CDR1 LNHNV and CDR2 YYDKDF (reference sequence). The V gene lost 2 bases and the J gene lost 1 base, with 18 bases spanning the gap. The CDR3 nucleotides read TGTGCCACCAGCAGAATCCCAAAATCCAGGGGATCCTACGAGCAGTACTTC. Translating it yields CATSRIPKSRGSYEQYF. The full variable domain, its missing parts supplied by reference TRBV15 and TRBJ2-7, is DAMVIQNPRYQVTQFGKPVTLSCSQTLNHNVMYWYQQKSSQAPKLLFHYYDKDFNNEADTPDNFQSRRPNTSFCFLDIRSPGLGDTAMYLCATSRIPKSRGSYEQYFGPGTRLTVT.

This clonotype was counted a few times. The chain combines TRBV7-2 with TRBJ1-1; D not resolved. Trimming cost V 2 bases and J 1 base, with 8 bases left between them. Germline values: CDR1 SGHTA, CDR2 FQGNSA. The CDR3 contains 14 residues. The CDR3 coding sequence is TGTGCCAGCAGCTTATACAGACCGAACACTGAAGCTTTCTTT. Encoded protein: CASSLYRPNTEAFF.

This rearrangement joins TRBV3-1 to TRBJ1-4, with 7 bases lining up with TRBD1. The V gene's germline CDR1 is LGHDT and CDR2 YNNKEL (reference sequence). This CDR3 is 15 amino acids long. Germline trimming cut 1 base from V and 4 bases from J; bases unmatched to any gene: 3. DNA of the CDR3: TGTGCCAGCAGCCAAGGGGACAGAAGTAATGAAAAACTGTTTTTT. Translation gives CASSQGDRSNEKLFF. The variable domain in full, with the rest retrieved from reference TRBV3-1 and TRBJ1-4, is DTAVSQTPKYLVTQMGNDKSIKCEQNLGHDTMYWYKQDSKKFLKIMFSYNNKELIINETVPNRFSPKSPDKAHLNLHINSLELGDSAVYFCASSQGDRSNEKLFFGSGTQLSVL.

The chain couples TRBV5-1 to TRBJ1-2; D is possibly TRBD1 (6 bases). Germline CDR1 reads SGHRS; CDR2 reads YFSETQ. V lost 4 bases and J lost 0, with 13 bases in between. The CDR3 covers 15 residues. The CDR3 region has the DNA TGCGCCAGCAGCGAGGGGGATGGAGCTAACTATGGCTACACCTTC. This sequence encodes CASSEGDGANYGYTF.

In its sample, this clonotype was seen a few times. This chain uses TRBV12-3 or TRBV12-4 with TRBJ2-3; D uncertain. V dropped 3 bases and J dropped 0 bases, with 7 bases sitting between them. There are 14 residues in the CDR3. The CDR3 DNA follows: TGTGCCAGCAGTTTTTCCACGAGCACAGATACGCAGTATTTT. As protein: CASSFSTSTDTQYF.

The J gene is TRBJ2-7, the V gene TRBV5-1, with TRBD1 identical over 7 bases. The CDR3 totals 14 residues. Germline CDR1 and CDR2: SGHRS and YFSETQ. The V segment lost 4 bases and the J segment 2 bases; nucleotides outside the gene matches: 6. The CDR3 bases are TGCGCCAGCAGCACAAACAGGGGACCCTACGAGCAGTACTTC. As protein: CASSTNRGPYEQYF.

V is TRBV6-6 and J is TRBJ1-2; D gene unclear. CDR3 length equals 12 residues. The germline CDR1 and CDR2 sequences are MNHNY and SVGAGI (reference sequence). Trimming took off 6 bases at V and 5 bases at J, with 10 bases between the two ends. For the CDR3, the DNA is TGTGCCAGCAGCCCCACCTTATATGGCTACACCTTC. This gives the protein CASSPTLYGYTF.

This clonotype has just a few counts. This chain connects TRBV20-1 to TRBJ1-2, with 7 nucleotides matching TRBD1. The J segment lost 2 bases and the V segment lost 6 bases, leaving 12 bases of the junction unmatched. In germline, CDR1 is DFQATT, CDR2 SNEGSKA (reference sequence). This CDR3 has 15 amino acids. Here the CDR3 reads CSADLQGLYNYGYTF. CDR3 nucleotides: TGCAGTGCGGATTTACAGGGGCTGTACAACTATGGCTACACCTTC.

The chain is built from TRBV27 and TRBJ2-1; D call uncertain. V lost 5 bases and J 7 bases, leaving 12 bases between the germline ends. The length of the CDR3 is 13 residues. Germline V gene data show CDR1 as MNHEY and CDR2 as SMNVEV (reference sequence). CDR3 nucleotides: TGTGCCAGCAGTCGGCCCCCTGGGAATGAGCAGTTCTTC. Amino acids: CASSRPPGNEQFF.